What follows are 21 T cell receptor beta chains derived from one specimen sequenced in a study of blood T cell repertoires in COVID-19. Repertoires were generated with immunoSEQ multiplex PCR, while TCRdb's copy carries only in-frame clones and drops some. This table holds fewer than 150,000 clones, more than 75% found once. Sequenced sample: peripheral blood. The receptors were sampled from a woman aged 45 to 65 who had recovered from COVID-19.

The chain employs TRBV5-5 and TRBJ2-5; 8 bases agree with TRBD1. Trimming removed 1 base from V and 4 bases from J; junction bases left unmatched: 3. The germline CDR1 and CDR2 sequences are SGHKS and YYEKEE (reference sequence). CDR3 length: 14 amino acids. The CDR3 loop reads CASSLTGGPETQYF. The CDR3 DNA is TGTGCCAGCAGCTTGACAGGGGGGCCAGAGACCCAGTACTTC. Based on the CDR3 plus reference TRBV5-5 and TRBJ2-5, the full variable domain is DAGVTQSPTHLIKTRGQQVTLRCSPISGHKSVSWYQQVLGQGPQFIFQYYEKEERGRGNFPDRFSARQFPNYSSELNVNALLLGDSALYLCASSLTGGPETQYFGPGTRLLVL.

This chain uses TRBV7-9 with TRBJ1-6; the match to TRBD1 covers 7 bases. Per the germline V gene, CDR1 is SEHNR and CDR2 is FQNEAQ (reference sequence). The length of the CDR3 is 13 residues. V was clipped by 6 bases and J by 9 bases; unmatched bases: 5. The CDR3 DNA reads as TGTGCCAGCAGGTTGACAGGGACTTCACCCCTCCACTTT. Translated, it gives CASRLTGTSPLHF.

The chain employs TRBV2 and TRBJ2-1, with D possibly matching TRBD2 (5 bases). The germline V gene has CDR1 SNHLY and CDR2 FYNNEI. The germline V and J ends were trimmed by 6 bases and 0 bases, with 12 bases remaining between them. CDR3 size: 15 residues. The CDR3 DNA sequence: TGTGCCAGCAGCCTTTTGGGGAGCTCCTACAATGAGCAGTTCTTC. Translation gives CASSLLGSSYNEQFF.

This CDR3 reads CATRGEEDTEAFF. CDR3 bases: TGTGCCACCCGGGGGGAGGAGGACACTGAAGCTTTCTTT. The V gene is TRBV15, the J gene TRBJ1-1; tentative D call: TRBD1 (5 bases). Trimming took 8 bases from V and 3 from J, leaving 13 bases between them. This CDR3 is 13 amino acids long. CDR1 LNHNV and CDR2 YYDKDF come from the germline V gene (reference sequence).

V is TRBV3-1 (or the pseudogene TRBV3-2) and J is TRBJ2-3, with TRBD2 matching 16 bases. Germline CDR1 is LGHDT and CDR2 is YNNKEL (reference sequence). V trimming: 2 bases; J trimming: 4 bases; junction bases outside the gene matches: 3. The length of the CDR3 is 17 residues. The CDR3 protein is CASSQWGLAGGADTQYF. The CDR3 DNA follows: TGTGCCAGCAGCCAATGGGGACTAGCGGGGGGGGCAGATACGCAGTATTTT.

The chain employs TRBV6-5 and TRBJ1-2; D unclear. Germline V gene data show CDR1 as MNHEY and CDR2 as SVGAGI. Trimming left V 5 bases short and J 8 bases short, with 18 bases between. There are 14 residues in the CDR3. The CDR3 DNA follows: TGTGCCAGCAGTACTCAACAGACGGCGGGCGGCTACACCTTC. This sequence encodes CASSTQQTAGGYTF.

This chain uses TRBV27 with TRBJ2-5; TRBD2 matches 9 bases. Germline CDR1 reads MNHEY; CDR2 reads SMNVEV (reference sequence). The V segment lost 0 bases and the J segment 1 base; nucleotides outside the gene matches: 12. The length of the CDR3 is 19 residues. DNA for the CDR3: TGTGCCAGCAGTTTATCGCCCCCCGGAGCGGGAGGACCCCAAGAGACCCAGTACTTC. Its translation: CASSLSPPGAGGPQETQYF.

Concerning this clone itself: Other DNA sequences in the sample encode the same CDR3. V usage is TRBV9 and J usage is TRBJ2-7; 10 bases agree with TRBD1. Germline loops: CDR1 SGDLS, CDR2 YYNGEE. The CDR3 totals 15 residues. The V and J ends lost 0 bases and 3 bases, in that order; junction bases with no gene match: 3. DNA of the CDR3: TGTGCCAGCAGCGTAGGACAGGGGGCGAGCTACGAGCAGTACTTC. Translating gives CASSVGQGASYEQYF.

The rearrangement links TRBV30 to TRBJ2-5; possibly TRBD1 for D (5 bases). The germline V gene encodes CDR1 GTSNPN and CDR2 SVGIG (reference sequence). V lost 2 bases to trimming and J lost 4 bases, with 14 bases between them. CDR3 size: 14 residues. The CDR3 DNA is TGTGCCTGGAGTACCGGCCTTGGGGCAGAGACCCAGTACTTC. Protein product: CAWSTGLGAETQYF.

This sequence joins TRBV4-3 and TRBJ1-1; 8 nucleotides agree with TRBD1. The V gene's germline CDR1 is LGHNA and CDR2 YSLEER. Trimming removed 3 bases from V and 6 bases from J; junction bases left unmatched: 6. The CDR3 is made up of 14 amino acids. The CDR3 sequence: CASSQPGGWSEAFF. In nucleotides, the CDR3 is TGCGCCAGCAGCCAGCCAGGGGGCTGGTCTGAAGCTTTCTTT.

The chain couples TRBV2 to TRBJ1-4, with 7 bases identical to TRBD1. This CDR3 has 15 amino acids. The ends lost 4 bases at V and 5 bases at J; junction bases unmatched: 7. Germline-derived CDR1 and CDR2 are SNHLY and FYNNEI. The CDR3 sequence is CASSALTGVNEKLFF. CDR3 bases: TGTGCCAGCAGTGCCTTAACAGGGGTCAATGAAAAACTGTTTTTT.

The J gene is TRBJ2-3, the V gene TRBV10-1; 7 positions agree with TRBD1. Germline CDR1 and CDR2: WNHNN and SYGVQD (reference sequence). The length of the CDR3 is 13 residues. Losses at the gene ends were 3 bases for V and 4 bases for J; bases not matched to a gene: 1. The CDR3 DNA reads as TGCGCCAGCAGTGACCAGGGGGCAGATACGCAGTATTTT. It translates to CASSDQGADTQYF.

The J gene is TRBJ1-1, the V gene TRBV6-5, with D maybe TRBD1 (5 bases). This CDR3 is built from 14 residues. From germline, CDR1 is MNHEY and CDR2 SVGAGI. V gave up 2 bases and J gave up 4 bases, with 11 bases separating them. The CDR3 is CASSYGYGGTEAFF. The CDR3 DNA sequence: TGTGCCAGCAGTTACGGGTACGGGGGCACTGAAGCTTTCTTT.

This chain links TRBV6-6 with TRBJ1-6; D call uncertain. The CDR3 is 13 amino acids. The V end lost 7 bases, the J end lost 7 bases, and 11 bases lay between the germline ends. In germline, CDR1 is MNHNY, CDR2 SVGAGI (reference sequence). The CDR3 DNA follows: TGTGCCAGCACTTCCCTATTCAATTCACCCCTCCACTTT. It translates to CASTSLFNSPLHF.

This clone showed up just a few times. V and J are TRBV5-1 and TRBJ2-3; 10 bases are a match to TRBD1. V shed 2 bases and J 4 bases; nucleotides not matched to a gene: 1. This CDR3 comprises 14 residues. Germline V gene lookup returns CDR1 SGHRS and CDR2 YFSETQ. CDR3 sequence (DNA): TGCGCCAGCAGCTTTGGACAGGGGGCAGATACGCAGTATTTT. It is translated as CASSFGQGADTQYF.

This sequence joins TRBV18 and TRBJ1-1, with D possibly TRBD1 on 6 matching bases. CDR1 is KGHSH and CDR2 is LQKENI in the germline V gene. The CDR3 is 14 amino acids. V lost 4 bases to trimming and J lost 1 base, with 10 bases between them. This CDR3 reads CASSRQGKNTEAFF. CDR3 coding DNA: TGTGCCAGCTCACGCCAGGGGAAGAACACTGAAGCTTTCTTT.

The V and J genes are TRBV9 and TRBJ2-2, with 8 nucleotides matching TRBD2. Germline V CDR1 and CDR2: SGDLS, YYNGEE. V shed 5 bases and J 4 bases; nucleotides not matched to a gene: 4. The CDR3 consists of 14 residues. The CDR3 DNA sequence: TGTGCCAGCAGTAGGGCGGGAGGCACCGGGGAGCTGTTTTTT. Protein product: CASSRAGGTGELFF. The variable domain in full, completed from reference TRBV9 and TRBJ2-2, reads DSGVTQTPKHLITATGQRVTLRCSPRSGDLSVYWYQQSLDQGLQFLIQYYNGEERAKGNILERFSAQQFPDLHSELNLSSLELGDSALYFCASSRAGGTGELFFGEGSRLTVL.

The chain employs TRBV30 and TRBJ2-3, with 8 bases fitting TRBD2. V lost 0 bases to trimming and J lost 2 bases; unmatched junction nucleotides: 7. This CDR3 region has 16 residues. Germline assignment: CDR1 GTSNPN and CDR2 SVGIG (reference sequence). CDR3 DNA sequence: TGTGCCTGGAGTGTACTAATAGCGGGGCACACAGATACGCAGTATTTT. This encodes CAWSVLIAGHTDTQYF.

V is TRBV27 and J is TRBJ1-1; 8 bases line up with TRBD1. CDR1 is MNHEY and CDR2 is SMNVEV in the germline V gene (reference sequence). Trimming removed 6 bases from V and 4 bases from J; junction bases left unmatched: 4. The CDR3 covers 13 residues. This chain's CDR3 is CASRRTGGTEAFF. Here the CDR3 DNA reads TGTGCCAGCAGGAGAACAGGGGGCACTGAAGCTTTCTTT.

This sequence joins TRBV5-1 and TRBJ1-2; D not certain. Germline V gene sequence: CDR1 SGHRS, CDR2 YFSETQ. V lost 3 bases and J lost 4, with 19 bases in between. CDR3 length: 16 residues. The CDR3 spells CASSSGHRDKFYGYTF. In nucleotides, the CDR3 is TGCGCCAGCAGCTCCGGTCACAGAGATAAATTCTATGGCTACACCTTC.

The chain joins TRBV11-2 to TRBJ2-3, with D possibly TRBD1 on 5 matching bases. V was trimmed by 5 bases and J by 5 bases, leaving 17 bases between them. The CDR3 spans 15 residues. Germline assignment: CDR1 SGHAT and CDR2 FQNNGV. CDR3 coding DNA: TGTGCCAGCAGCCCCTTAGGGGCTTCCGGAGATACGCAGTATTTT. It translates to CASSPLGASGDTQYF.